This is a list of T cell receptor beta chains from one sample in a study of blood T cell repertoires in COVID-19. This table comes from immunoSEQ multiplex PCR, and its TCRdb copy is limited to in-frame clones, with some not included. Of approximately 300,000 clones in the sample, about 85% were seen once. Sequenced material: peripheral blood. The receptor set was obtained from a human donor with COVID-19, enrolled during active disease. The donor label of this sample is uncertain. The CDR3 runs from the conserved cysteine through the conserved F or W. Fields, in order: V gene, J gene, clone size, CDR3 protein. The size of a clone is reported for some rows only, either as once, few or many, or as a class for expanded clones.

TRBV15	TRBJ2-7	NA	CATSRDGLGGYEQYF
TRBV27	TRBJ2-5	once	CASRPGLPQETQYF
TRBV9	TRBJ2-3	few	CASSPPGVRSSTDTQYF
TRBV5-1	TRBJ1-1	NA	CASSGTAPNTEAFF
TRBV11-2	TRBJ2-5	NA	CASSFLGLRAGETQYF
TRBV19	TRBJ2-2	NA	CASSIFETSTGELFF
TRBV29-1	TRBJ2-1	NA	CSAQTDYNEQFF
TRBV5-6	TRBJ2-1	NA	CASSLAGYGSGGLNEQFF
TRBV20-1	TRBJ2-7	NA	CSASPGSYEQYF
TRBV19	TRBJ2-7	NA	CASSEYDLAVEQYF
TRBV9	TRBJ1-3	NA	CASSVAAISGNTIYF
TRBV7-3	TRBJ1-2	once	CASSSSSNRVEATF
TRBV28	TRBJ1-4	NA	CASSQGNEKLFF
TRBV7-9	TRBJ1-2	NA	CASSFWGLNYGYTF
TRBV10-3	TRBJ2-5	NA	CAISLNRDRIQETQYF
TRBV19	TRBJ1-5	NA	CASSPRAQGVQPQHF
TRBV7-2	TRBJ1-3	NA	CASAQGAGNTIYF
TRBV28	TRBJ2-7	NA	CASSLTGSSYEQYF
TRBV11-3	TRBJ2-1	NA	CASSRGASSYNEQFF
TRBV20-1	TRBJ1-1	NA	CSAQMNTEAFF
TRBV15	TRBJ1-1	NA	CATSRDFVGTEAFF
TRBV28	TRBJ1-2	few	CASSLGGQGYGYTF
TRBV29-1	TRBJ2-3	once	CSVEPAIYTQYF
TRBV9	TRBJ2-7	NA	CASSVGGGEIYEQYF
TRBV27	TRBJ2-7	NA	CACSAGLSYEQYF
TRBV5-1	TRBJ1-3	few	CASSFSPTGPGNTIYF
TRBV30	TRBJ1-4	NA	CAWSVQFRTGENEKLFF
TRBV3-1/TRBV3-2	TRBJ2-5	NA	CASSQGLSSGGIETQYF
TRBV5-4	TRBJ2-2	NA	CASEANTGELFF